A selection of T cell receptor beta chains follows, all from one sample in a study of T-cell reconstitution after alpha-beta-depleted transplantation in children. MiXCR, applied by TCRdb to the PCR reads, yields one record per CDR3 protein. The data hold some 490,000 distinct CDR3 sequences, with around 12% observed a single time. The starting material was PBMCs from the stem cell graft donor, obtained from the stem cell graft. These TCRs come from a human donor who donated a stem cell graft to a child with combined immunodeficiency. Both conserved end residues are part of each CDR3. D genes are given only for firm matches. Where a row states a size, it is once, few, many or the class of an expanded clone; other rows omit it.

d_gene: TRBD2
v_gene: TRBV27
abundance: NA
j_gene: TRBJ2-3
CDR3nt: TGTGCCAGCAGTTTTCATAGCGGGGGGGCCTTGGAGCAGTATTTT
CDR3aa: CASSFHSGGALEQYF

d_gene: TRBD1
v_gene: TRBV7-9
abundance: few
j_gene: TRBJ2-7
CDR3nt: TGTGCCAGCAGCTTCACAGGGACAGACGAGCAGTACTTC
CDR3aa: CASSFTGTDEQYF

d_gene: NA
v_gene: TRBV20-1
abundance: NA
j_gene: TRBJ1-2
CDR3nt: TGCAGTGCTAGGGGAGATCACACCTATGGCTACACCTTC
CDR3aa: CSARGDHTYGYTF

d_gene: TRBD1
v_gene: TRBV15
abundance: few
j_gene: TRBJ2-1
CDR3nt: TGTGCCACCAGCAGAGCCCGACAGGGGGCCTTCAATGAGCAGTTCTTC
CDR3aa: CATSRARQGAFNEQFF

d_gene: TRBD1
v_gene: TRBV15
abundance: NA
j_gene: TRBJ1-4
CDR3nt: TGTGCCACCAGCCAGGGAAACAGGGGTCGGGAAAAACTGTTTTTT
CDR3aa: CATSQGNRGREKLFF

d_gene: NA
v_gene: TRBV6-2/TRBV6-3
abundance: NA
j_gene: TRBJ1-6
CDR3nt: TGTGCCAGCAGTTCTGTCGGCGGCAATTCACCCCTCCACTTT
CDR3aa: CASSSVGGNSPLHF

d_gene: NA
v_gene: TRBV29-1
abundance: many
j_gene: TRBJ2-7
CDR3nt: TGCAGCGTCGGGAACAACCCCTACGAGCAGTACTTC
CDR3aa: CSVGNNPYEQYF

d_gene: TRBD1
v_gene: TRBV29-1
abundance: NA
j_gene: TRBJ1-2
CDR3nt: TGCAGCGTTCGGACAGGGGGCTTAGAGTATGGCTACACCTTC
CDR3aa: CSVRTGGLEYGYTF

d_gene: NA
v_gene: TRBV5-1
abundance: few
j_gene: TRBJ1-1
CDR3nt: TGCGCCAGCAGCCCGACAAGGGGCAGGAACACTGAAGCTTTCTTT
CDR3aa: CASSPTRGRNTEAFF

d_gene: TRBD2
v_gene: TRBV12-3/TRBV12-4
abundance: many
j_gene: TRBJ2-3
CDR3nt: TGTGCCAGCAGTCAAAGACTAGCGGGAGGGACAGATACGCAGTATTTT
CDR3aa: CASSQRLAGGTDTQYF

d_gene: TRBD2
v_gene: TRBV20-1
abundance: few
j_gene: TRBJ2-5
CDR3nt: TGCAGTGCAGCACTAGCGGGGCTCCAAGAGACCCAGTACTTC
CDR3aa: CSAALAGLQETQYF

d_gene: NA
v_gene: TRBV21-1
abundance: once
j_gene: TRBJ2-6
CDR3nt: TGTGCCAGCAGCAAAGTCGTGGCGGGAGAGAGCGGGGCCAACGTCCTGACTTTC
CDR3aa: CASSKVVAGESGANVLTF

d_gene: NA
v_gene: TRBV5-4
abundance: few
j_gene: TRBJ1-4
CDR3nt: TGTGCCAGCAGCCTCCGCGGGGGGACTGAAAAACTGTTTTTT
CDR3aa: CASSLRGGTEKLFF

d_gene: NA
v_gene: TRBV7-9
abundance: few
j_gene: TRBJ2-1
CDR3nt: TGTGCCAGCAGCTTAGGGATTGGGCAGTACAATGAGCAGTTCTTC
CDR3aa: CASSLGIGQYNEQFF

d_gene: NA
v_gene: TRBV9
abundance: few
j_gene: TRBJ1-1
CDR3nt: TGTGCCAGCAGCCCCAGGTTGGGGAGACAGCATGACACTGAAGCTTTCTTT
CDR3aa: CASSPRLGRQHDTEAFF

d_gene: NA
v_gene: TRBV11-1
abundance: NA
j_gene: TRBJ2-3
CDR3nt: TGTGCCAGCAGCCTCCCCGTTAGGGGCGGGGGCCGCACAGATACGCAGTATTTT
CDR3aa: CASSLPVRGGGRTDTQYF

d_gene: NA
v_gene: TRBV30
abundance: NA
j_gene: TRBJ2-7
CDR3nt: TGTGCCTGGAGTGTAAAGCTGGAAAGCTACGAGCAGTACTTC
CDR3aa: CAWSVKLESYEQYF

d_gene: TRBD1
v_gene: TRBV5-1
abundance: NA
j_gene: TRBJ2-7
CDR3nt: TGCGCCAGCAGCTTGGGAGGGACAGGCCTGTACGAGCAGTACTTC
CDR3aa: CASSLGGTGLYEQYF

d_gene: NA
v_gene: TRBV6-5
abundance: NA
j_gene: TRBJ2-5
CDR3nt: TGTGCCAGCAGTTACCCGAGGACGGGAGAGACCCAGTACTTC
CDR3aa: CASSYPRTGETQYF

d_gene: NA
v_gene: TRBV6-5
abundance: few
j_gene: TRBJ2-7
CDR3nt: TGTGCCAGCAGACCCCTTCTAACAGTGTTATACGAGCAGTACTTC
CDR3aa: CASRPLLTVLYEQYF

d_gene: TRBD1
v_gene: TRBV10-3
abundance: NA
j_gene: TRBJ2-5
CDR3nt: TGTGCCATCAATTCCGAGACAGGGGGCTGGGAGACCCAGTACTTC
CDR3aa: CAINSETGGWETQYF

d_gene: TRBD1
v_gene: TRBV12-3/TRBV12-4
abundance: NA
j_gene: TRBJ1-1
CDR3nt: TGTGCCAGCAGTCCACGGGCCCGACAGGGGAGGGAGGAAACTGAAGCTTTCTTT
CDR3aa: CASSPRARQGREETEAFF

d_gene: NA
v_gene: TRBV4-3
abundance: NA
j_gene: TRBJ1-4
CDR3nt: TGCGCCAGCAGCCAAGATTACCTAAATGAAAAACTGTTTTTT
CDR3aa: CASSQDYLNEKLFF

d_gene: TRBD1
v_gene: TRBV6-2/TRBV6-3
abundance: many
j_gene: TRBJ2-2
CDR3nt: TGTGCCAGTTCTAGTCCGGTGTGGGGACAGGAGACCGGGGAGCTGTTTTTT
CDR3aa: CASSSPVWGQETGELFF

d_gene: TRBD2
v_gene: TRBV7-2
abundance: NA
j_gene: TRBJ2-3
CDR3nt: TGTGCCAGCAGCTTACTAGCGGGGGAAAGCACAGATACGCAGTATTTT
CDR3aa: CASSLLAGESTDTQYF

d_gene: NA
v_gene: TRBV20-1
abundance: many
j_gene: TRBJ2-5
CDR3nt: TGCAGTGCTCCCCCTAGGGCTAGTTCGGAGACCCAGTACTTC
CDR3aa: CSAPPRASSETQYF

d_gene: TRBD2
v_gene: TRBV20-1
abundance: NA
j_gene: TRBJ2-7
CDR3nt: TGCAGTGCCCCGACTAGCGGGAGTCCCTCTGAGCAGTACTTC
CDR3aa: CSAPTSGSPSEQYF

d_gene: NA
v_gene: TRBV5-1
abundance: few
j_gene: TRBJ2-5
CDR3nt: TGCGCCAGCAGCTCCCATCGGGGGATCCAAGAGACCCAGTACTTC
CDR3aa: CASSSHRGIQETQYF

d_gene: NA
v_gene: TRBV6-1
abundance: many
j_gene: TRBJ1-1
CDR3nt: TGTGCCAGCAGCCACCTACAGACGAACACTGAAGCTTTCTTT
CDR3aa: CASSHLQTNTEAFF

d_gene: TRBD1
v_gene: TRBV5-4
abundance: many
j_gene: TRBJ1-4
CDR3nt: TGTGCCAGCAGCCGGGACAGGGCTAATGAAAAACTGTTTTTT
CDR3aa: CASSRDRANEKLFF

d_gene: TRBD1
v_gene: TRBV6-1
abundance: NA
j_gene: TRBJ2-7
CDR3nt: TGTGCCAGCACCACCACAGGGGGAATCCACGAGCAGTACTTC
CDR3aa: CASTTTGGIHEQYF

d_gene: NA
v_gene: TRBV12-3/TRBV12-4
abundance: many
j_gene: TRBJ2-7
CDR3nt: TGTGCCAGCAGTTTAGGTCGGGGCAGTCCCTACGAGCAGTACTTC
CDR3aa: CASSLGRGSPYEQYF

d_gene: NA
v_gene: TRBV27
abundance: few
j_gene: TRBJ1-1
CDR3nt: TGTGCCAGCAGTTTCCTGGACAACCTCCGAAACACTGAAGCTTTCTTT
CDR3aa: CASSFLDNLRNTEAFF

d_gene: TRBD2
v_gene: TRBV6-1
abundance: NA
j_gene: TRBJ2-5
CDR3nt: TGTGCCAGCAGCCAAGTGCGGGGGTACCAAGAGACCCAGTACTTC
CDR3aa: CASSQVRGYQETQYF

d_gene: TRBD1
v_gene: TRBV24-1
abundance: many
j_gene: TRBJ2-5
CDR3nt: TGTGCCACCGGGGACAGAACGAGGGAGACCCAGTACTTC
CDR3aa: CATGDRTRETQYF

d_gene: TRBD2
v_gene: TRBV12-3/TRBV12-4
abundance: NA
j_gene: TRBJ2-3
CDR3nt: TGTGCCAGCAGCCGCGACACTAGCGGTGAAACGCAGTATTTT
CDR3aa: CASSRDTSGETQYF

d_gene: TRBD2
v_gene: TRBV18
abundance: NA
j_gene: TRBJ2-7
CDR3nt: TGTGCCAGCTCAACAAGGACTAGCGGACCCTACGAGCAGTACTTC
CDR3aa: CASSTRTSGPYEQYF

d_gene: NA
v_gene: TRBV6-5
abundance: few
j_gene: TRBJ2-1
CDR3nt: TGTGCCAGCAGTTACGTGGAGTCGGGTGAGCAGTTCTTC
CDR3aa: CASSYVESGEQFF

d_gene: TRBD1
v_gene: TRBV27
abundance: many
j_gene: TRBJ2-7
CDR3nt: TGTGCCAGCAGTAAGGCCCGGGGACAGGAGACCTACGAGCAGTACTTC
CDR3aa: CASSKARGQETYEQYF

d_gene: NA
v_gene: TRBV5-1
abundance: few
j_gene: TRBJ2-5
CDR3nt: TGCGCCAGCAGCCCCTGGCGGGGACCCCAAGAGACCCAGTACTTC
CDR3aa: CASSPWRGPQETQYF

d_gene: NA
v_gene: TRBV12-3/TRBV12-4
abundance: many
j_gene: TRBJ2-7
CDR3nt: TGTGCCAGCAGTCCTGGACACGAGCAGTACTTC
CDR3aa: CASSPGHEQYF

d_gene: NA
v_gene: TRBV5-5
abundance: few
j_gene: TRBJ2-2
CDR3nt: TGTGCCAGCAGCTTCCCTCAGGGTACCGGGGAGCTGTTTTTT
CDR3aa: CASSFPQGTGELFF

d_gene: NA
v_gene: TRBV30
abundance: few
j_gene: TRBJ2-3
CDR3nt: TGTGCCTGGAGGACCACAGATACGCAGTATTTT
CDR3aa: CAWRTTDTQYF

d_gene: NA
v_gene: TRBV12-3/TRBV12-4
abundance: many
j_gene: TRBJ2-3
CDR3nt: TGTGCCAGCAGTCCGATTATGGTCAGTACAGATACGCAGTATTTT
CDR3aa: CASSPIMVSTDTQYF

d_gene: NA
v_gene: TRBV18
abundance: NA
j_gene: TRBJ1-1
CDR3nt: TGTGCCAGCTCACCCACCCAGGTATGGAACACTGAAGCTTTCTTT
CDR3aa: CASSPTQVWNTEAFF

d_gene: NA
v_gene: TRBV3-1
abundance: few
j_gene: TRBJ2-7
CDR3nt: TGTGCCAGCAGCCAAGGAGTCAGGACCTACGAGCAGTACTTC
CDR3aa: CASSQGVRTYEQYF